This T cell receptor beta chain was captured in a study of control samples from healthy donors and cancer patients. The CDR3 contains 12 residues. Looked up from germline, CDR1 is MDHEN and CDR2 is SYDVKM. Trimming took off 6 bases at V and 8 bases at J, with 13 bases between the two ends. Some clones are missing from TCRdb's copy, which holds only in-frame ones; the method was immunoSEQ multiplex PCR. This table has approximately 84,000 clones, roughly four fifths appearing once. The chain has TRBV28 and TRBJ1-1; weak D call: TRBD1 (5 bases). Source material: blood. The sequence was collected from a woman in her sixties in good health. In DNA, the CDR3 is TGTGCCAGCAGGTCGACAGTGACCGAAGCTTTCTTT. Residues: CASRSTVTEAFF.